A selection of T cell receptor beta chains follows, all from one sample in a study of regulatory T cells in long-lasting Graves disease. TCRdb called the multiplex PCR reads again in MiXCR, with one record for every CDR3 protein. The sample lists some 500,000 distinct CDR3 sequences; around 16% were seen once. These same data were also listed under a study on T cells in Graves' hyperthyroidism and ophthalmopathy.

The material was peripheral blood mononuclear cells (PBMCs), obtained at new diagnosis, from a patient treated with antithyroid drugs. The origin of the receptors is a woman aged 35-65 years with Graves disease. CDR3s include the opening cysteine and the closing phenylalanine or tryptophan. Each record gives: clone size, V gene, D gene, J gene, CDR3 protein, CDR3 DNA. D genes are given only for firm matches. A clone size is listed for some rows: how often the clone was seen (once, few, many), or a class if it is expanded.

abundance: .; v_gene: TRBV7-2; d_gene: .; j_gene: TRBJ2-5; CDR3aa: CASSSQSSQRETQYF; CDR3nt: TGTGCCAGCAGTAGTCAGAGCAGTCAACGAGAGACCCAGTACTTC
abundance: .; v_gene: TRBV5-6; d_gene: .; j_gene: TRBJ1-1; CDR3aa: CASSLDRGSAMGTEAFF; CDR3nt: TGTGCCAGCAGCTTGGATCGGGGCTCGGCCATGGGTACTGAAGCTTTCTTT
abundance: many; v_gene: TRBV7-9; d_gene: .; j_gene: TRBJ1-5; CDR3aa: CASSLDAGQNRHF; CDR3nt: TGTGCCAGCAGCTTAGATGCCGGACAAAACAGGCATTTT
abundance: many; v_gene: TRBV2; d_gene: .; j_gene: TRBJ1-4; CDR3aa: CASRRDKATNEKLFF; CDR3nt: TGTGCCAGCAGACGGGACAAAGCAACTAATGAAAAACTGTTTTTT
abundance: many; v_gene: TRBV20-1; d_gene: TRBD1; j_gene: TRBJ1-5; CDR3aa: CSAIQGSVDNQPQHF; CDR3nt: TGCAGTGCTATACAGGGGTCGGTAGACAATCAGCCCCAGCATTTT
abundance: few; v_gene: TRBV5-1; d_gene: .; j_gene: TRBJ2-3; CDR3aa: CASRGLTSTDTQYF; CDR3nt: TGCGCCAGTCGTGGACTGACTAGCACAGATACGCAGTATTTT
abundance: many; v_gene: TRBV15; d_gene: .; j_gene: TRBJ1-3; CDR3aa: CATSRDHPGRTTGNTIYF; CDR3nt: TGTGCCACCAGCAGAGATCATCCAGGAAGGACGACTGGAAACACCATATATTTT
abundance: many; v_gene: TRBV3-1; d_gene: .; j_gene: TRBJ1-1; CDR3aa: CASSPRGKSSTEAFF; CDR3nt: TGTGCCAGCAGCCCTCGGGGCAAATCGTCCACTGAAGCTTTCTTT
abundance: few; v_gene: TRBV20-1; d_gene: TRBD2; j_gene: TRBJ2-7; CDR3aa: CSASMGKRGGHGEQYF; CDR3nt: TGCAGTGCTAGCATGGGGAAACGGGGGGGCCACGGCGAGCAGTACTTC
abundance: many; v_gene: TRBV2; d_gene: .; j_gene: TRBJ1-4; CDR3aa: CASSEARPDATNEKLFF; CDR3nt: TGTGCCAGCAGTGAAGCAAGGCCCGACGCAACTAATGAAAAACTGTTTTTT
abundance: few; v_gene: TRBV7-9; d_gene: .; j_gene: TRBJ1-4; CDR3aa: CASSYPKQATNEKLFF; CDR3nt: TGTGCCAGCAGCTACCCCAAACAGGCAACTAATGAAAAACTGTTTTTT
abundance: .; v_gene: TRBV3-1; d_gene: .; j_gene: TRBJ2-3; CDR3aa: CASSHYQTRAGDTQYF; CDR3nt: TGTGCCAGCAGCCATTACCAGACTAGGGCGGGAGATACGCAGTATTTT
abundance: .; v_gene: TRBV7-9; d_gene: .; j_gene: TRBJ2-3; CDR3aa: CAGTIGGAEEGPQYF; CDR3nt: TGTGCCGGAACTATCGGGGGCGCCGAAGAGGGTCCGCAGTATTTT
abundance: few; v_gene: TRBV24-1; d_gene: TRBD1; j_gene: TRBJ2-3; CDR3aa: CATSDRTGGEADTQYF; CDR3nt: TGTGCCACCAGTGACCGGACAGGGGGCGAGGCAGATACGCAGTATTTT
abundance: .; v_gene: TRBV19; d_gene: TRBD1; j_gene: TRBJ1-5; CDR3aa: CASSLGQGLSQPQHF; CDR3nt: TGTGCCAGTAGTCTAGGACAGGGGTTAAGCCAGCCCCAGCATTTT
abundance: many; v_gene: TRBV27; d_gene: .; j_gene: TRBJ1-1; CDR3aa: CASSSRDSPRGKAFF; CDR3nt: TGTGCCAGCAGTTCCCGGGATTCTCCAAGGGGCAAAGCTTTCTTT
abundance: once; v_gene: TRBV28; d_gene: .; j_gene: TRBJ2-6; CDR3aa: CASRTGSNVLTF; CDR3nt: TGTGCCAGCAGGACGGGGTCGAACGTCCTGACTTTC
abundance: few; v_gene: TRBV9; d_gene: TRBD2; j_gene: TRBJ2-1; CDR3aa: CASSVGRPGLAGGHLGYNEQFF; CDR3nt: TGTGCCAGCAGCGTAGGACGGCCGGGACTAGCGGGGGGCCATCTGGGGTACAATGAGCAGTTCTTC
abundance: few; v_gene: TRBV15; d_gene: TRBD2; j_gene: TRBJ2-1; CDR3aa: CATRTPVGGGAGNEQFF; CDR3nt: TGTGCCACCAGAACCCCCGTGGGCGGGGGGGCCGGAAATGAGCAGTTCTTC
abundance: many; v_gene: TRBV12-3/TRBV12-4; d_gene: .; j_gene: TRBJ1-5; CDR3aa: CASTPDWLSNQPQHF; CDR3nt: TGTGCCAGCACCCCCGATTGGCTTAGCAATCAGCCCCAGCATTTT
abundance: many; v_gene: TRBV2; d_gene: .; j_gene: TRBJ1-1; CDR3aa: CASSVAGNTEAFF; CDR3nt: TGTGCCAGCAGTGTAGCGGGAAACACTGAAGCTTTCTTT
abundance: .; v_gene: TRBV9; d_gene: TRBD1; j_gene: TRBJ2-5; CDR3aa: CASSVAPQYRGQETQYF; CDR3nt: TGTGCCAGCAGCGTGGCCCCTCAATACAGGGGACAAGAGACCCAGTACTTC
abundance: .; v_gene: TRBV2; d_gene: .; j_gene: TRBJ1-1; CDR3aa: CASREKTEAFF; CDR3nt: TGTGCCAGCAGGGAAAAGACTGAAGCTTTCTTT
abundance: many; v_gene: TRBV6-2/TRBV6-3; d_gene: .; j_gene: TRBJ1-1; CDR3aa: CASSEGIVYEAFF; CDR3nt: TGTGCCAGCAGTGAGGGAATAGTTTATGAAGCTTTCTTT
abundance: .; v_gene: TRBV28; d_gene: .; j_gene: TRBJ2-7; CDR3aa: CASSESGRGGESSDYEQYF; CDR3nt: TGTGCCAGCAGTGAGTCGGGGAGGGGGGGGGAAAGTTCCGACTACGAGCAGTACTTC
abundance: .; v_gene: TRBV29-1; d_gene: .; j_gene: TRBJ1-1; CDR3aa: CSVEWGTPEAFF; CDR3nt: TGCAGCGTTGAATGGGGGACCCCTGAAGCTTTCTTT
abundance: .; v_gene: TRBV10-3; d_gene: TRBD1; j_gene: TRBJ1-1; CDR3aa: CAISDTGQGSFGTEAFF; CDR3nt: TGTGCCATCAGCGACACTGGACAGGGTTCTTTTGGCACTGAAGCTTTCTTT
abundance: .; v_gene: TRBV19; d_gene: TRBD1; j_gene: TRBJ1-2; CDR3aa: CASSPGRGTYGYTF; CDR3nt: TGTGCCAGTAGTCCAGGCAGGGGGACCTATGGCTACACCTTC
abundance: many; v_gene: TRBV7-9; d_gene: .; j_gene: TRBJ2-2; CDR3aa: CASSRGQNTGELFF; CDR3nt: TGTGCCAGCAGCCGAGGACAGAACACCGGGGAGCTGTTTTTT
abundance: many; v_gene: TRBV3-1; d_gene: .; j_gene: TRBJ1-6; CDR3aa: CASSQGLYSPLHF; CDR3nt: TGTGCCAGCAGCCAGGGATTGTATTCACCCCTCCACTTT
abundance: many; v_gene: TRBV12-3/TRBV12-4; d_gene: .; j_gene: TRBJ1-1; CDR3aa: CASSATTVNTEAFF; CDR3nt: TGTGCCAGCAGTGCTACGACCGTGAACACTGAAGCTTTCTTT
abundance: many; v_gene: TRBV7-2; d_gene: TRBD1; j_gene: TRBJ2-1; CDR3aa: CASSLPGGLYNEQFF; CDR3nt: TGTGCCAGCAGCTTACCAGGGGGCTTGTACAATGAGCAGTTCTTC
abundance: many; v_gene: TRBV13; d_gene: .; j_gene: TRBJ1-2; CDR3aa: CASSLRWAGDGTYGYTF; CDR3nt: TGTGCCAGCAGCCTCAGGTGGGCGGGGGACGGAACCTATGGCTACACCTTC
abundance: .; v_gene: TRBV5-6; d_gene: TRBD1; j_gene: TRBJ2-7; CDR3aa: CASNPQGARVDEQYF; CDR3nt: TGTGCCAGCAACCCACAGGGGGCGAGGGTCGACGAGCAGTACTTC
abundance: many; v_gene: TRBV12-3/TRBV12-4; d_gene: .; j_gene: TRBJ1-2; CDR3aa: CASSLRGRYGYTF; CDR3nt: TGTGCCAGCAGCTTAAGAGGGCGGTATGGCTACACCTTC
abundance: many; v_gene: TRBV12-3/TRBV12-4; d_gene: .; j_gene: TRBJ1-1; CDR3aa: CASSLSFNTEAFF; CDR3nt: TGTGCCAGCAGCTTAAGCTTTAACACTGAAGCTTTCTTT
abundance: few; v_gene: TRBV14; d_gene: .; j_gene: TRBJ2-7; CDR3aa: CASSQVASYEQYF; CDR3nt: TGTGCCAGCAGCCAAGTTGCGTCCTACGAGCAGTACTTC
abundance: few; v_gene: TRBV28; d_gene: .; j_gene: TRBJ2-7; CDR3aa: CASQTPTGGEQYF; CDR3nt: TGTGCCAGCCAAACCCCAACAGGAGGCGAGCAGTACTTC
abundance: many; v_gene: TRBV6-2/TRBV6-3; d_gene: .; j_gene: TRBJ1-2; CDR3aa: CASSYDGPGREYYGYTF; CDR3nt: TGTGCCAGCAGTTACGACGGCCCTGGCAGGGAATACTATGGCTACACCTTC
abundance: few; v_gene: TRBV5-1; d_gene: .; j_gene: TRBJ2-7; CDR3aa: CASSLGFGSSYEQYF; CDR3nt: TGCGCCAGCAGCTTGGGCTTTGGGAGCAGCTACGAGCAGTACTTC
abundance: many; v_gene: TRBV2; d_gene: .; j_gene: TRBJ1-2; CDR3aa: CASLDRLRVDYGYTF; CDR3nt: TGTGCCAGCCTCGACCGTTTGAGGGTGGACTATGGCTACACCTTC
abundance: .; v_gene: TRBV7-9; d_gene: .; j_gene: TRBJ2-4; CDR3aa: CASSASGGFGLDIQYF; CDR3nt: TGTGCCAGCAGCGCCTCTGGAGGGTTCGGTTTAGACATTCAGTACTTC
abundance: .; v_gene: TRBV19; d_gene: TRBD1; j_gene: TRBJ2-7; CDR3aa: CASSNRTGGTYEQYF; CDR3nt: TGTGCCAGTAGTAACAGGACAGGGGGCACCTACGAGCAGTACTTC
abundance: many; v_gene: TRBV6-1; d_gene: TRBD1; j_gene: TRBJ1-1; CDR3aa: CASSERLDRGAFF; CDR3nt: TGTGCCAGCAGTGAAAGACTGGACAGGGGAGCTTTCTTT
abundance: many; v_gene: TRBV3-1; d_gene: .; j_gene: TRBJ2-1; CDR3aa: CASSQEQSGTGSIHEQFF; CDR3nt: TGTGCCAGCAGCCAAGAACAAAGCGGGACAGGTTCCATCCATGAGCAGTTCTTC
abundance: many; v_gene: TRBV20-1; d_gene: .; j_gene: TRBJ2-3; CDR3aa: CSARLGTTDTQYF; CDR3nt: TGCAGTGCTAGGTTGGGGACCACAGATACGCAGTATTTT
abundance: many; v_gene: TRBV12-3/TRBV12-4; d_gene: .; j_gene: TRBJ1-3; CDR3aa: CASGTYSSGNTIYF; CDR3nt: TGTGCCAGCGGAACCTACAGCTCTGGAAACACCATATATTTT
abundance: many; v_gene: TRBV2; d_gene: TRBD2; j_gene: TRBJ2-7; CDR3aa: CASSEAGSGGGYEQYF; CDR3nt: TGTGCCAGCAGTGAAGCGGGGTCCGGGGGGGGCTACGAGCAGTACTTC
abundance: many; v_gene: TRBV6-1; d_gene: .; j_gene: TRBJ2-7; CDR3aa: CASSRREQYF; CDR3nt: TGTGCCAGCAGTCGCCGGGAGCAGTACTTC